This TCR beta chain was sequenced in a study of response to subunit inactivated influenza vaccine. This clonotype was recorded at least ten times. V dropped 2 bases and J dropped 3 bases, with 10 bases sitting between them. The germline CDR1 and CDR2 sequences are SGHVS and FNYEAQ. This CDR3 is 14 amino acids long. TCRdb re-derived calls from the RT-PCR reads in MiXCR, one entry per CDR3 protein. The sample carries about 520,000 distinct CDR3 sequences, 7.2% recorded once. The starting material was PBMCs from blood, obtained 23 to 25 months after vaccination. This clonotype was obtained from a man between 50 and 75 years old who received an inactivated influenza vaccine. This chain joins TRBV7-6 and TRBJ1-2; D uncertain. CDR3 amino acids: CASSLYSGHYGYTF. CDR3 DNA: TGTGCCAGCAGCTTATATTCCGGACACTATGGCTACACCTTC.